These 22 T cell receptor beta chains were sequenced from one sample in a study of lymphopenia after photon versus proton radiotherapy. This table comes from immunoSEQ multiplex PCR, and its TCRdb copy is limited to in-frame clones, with some not included. The sample consists of about 68,000 clones, approximately 90% of them appearing once. The sequenced sample was peripheral blood, obtained from a patient treated with photon-based radiotherapy. These receptors were obtained from a woman in her 70s with pancreatic cancer.

The chain couples TRBV6-6 to TRBJ1-3, with D uncertain. V was clipped by 3 bases and J by 4 bases, with 10 bases between them. This CDR3 is built from 14 residues. Germline CDR1 reads MNHNY; CDR2 reads SVGAGI (reference sequence). Written as DNA, the CDR3 is TGTGCCAGCAGTTATCCGCAAGAAGGAAACACCATATATTTT. It yields the protein CASSYPQEGNTIYF.

The chain carries TRBV10-3 and TRBJ2-5, with D perhaps TRBD1 (7 bases). Trimming took off 1 base at V and 1 base at J, with 13 bases between the two ends. CDR1 ENHRY and CDR2 SYGVKD come from the germline V gene. This CDR3 has 16 amino acids. CDR3 amino acids: CAISELGGQLQETQYF. Written as DNA, the CDR3 is TGTGCCATCAGTGAGTTGGGGGGACAGCTCCAAGAGACCCAGTACTTC.

The rearrangement uses TRBV9 and TRBJ2-7; D might be TRBD2 (6 bases). Germline V lookup: CDR1 SGDLS, CDR2 YYNGEE. Trimming stripped 5 bases from V and 0 bases from J, with 12 bases between. This CDR3 is 14 amino acids long. The CDR3 loop is CASSGTSYSYEQYF. As DNA, the CDR3 is TGTGCCAGCAGTGGGACTTCCTACTCCTACGAGCAGTACTTC.

The V call is TRBV6-5, the J call TRBJ1-4, with D possibly TRBD1 on 5 matching bases. Trimming left V 5 bases short and J 8 bases short, with 15 bases between. Germline V gene sequence: CDR1 MNHEY, CDR2 SVGAGI. CDR3 length equals 14 residues. This CDR3 reads CASSVGRGGEKLFF. The CDR3 bases are TGTGCCAGCAGTGTTGGGAGGGGTGGGGAAAAACTGTTTTTT.

In this sample, this clone turned up once. The V and J genes are TRBV7-2 and TRBJ1-1, with TRBD1 matching 7 bases. This CDR3 comprises 15 residues. From germline, CDR1 is SGHTA and CDR2 FQGNSA. Germline trimming cut 0 bases from V and 6 bases from J; bases unmatched to any gene: 7. The chain's CDR3 is CASSLAGRGSSEAFF. In nucleotides, the CDR3 is TGTGCCAGCAGCTTAGCCGGCAGGGGGTCGTCTGAAGCTTTCTTT. Variable domain in full (rest from reference TRBV7-2 and TRBJ1-1): GAGVSQSPSNKVTEKGKDVELRCDPISGHTALYWYRQSLGQGLEFLIYFQGNSAPDKSGLPSDRFSAERTGGSVSTLTIQRTQQEDSAVYLCASSLAGRGSSEAFFGQGTRLTVV.

The rearrangement joins TRBV9 to TRBJ1-2; 8 positions match TRBD1. CDR3 length: 14 amino acids. V shed 3 bases and J 7 bases; nucleotides not matched to a gene: 8. CDR1 is SGDLS, CDR2 YYNGEE, per germline. Here the CDR3 DNA reads TGTGCCAGCAGCGGTCGGACAGGGCTGGTTGGCTACACCTTC. Translated: CASSGRTGLVGYTF.

This clone was observed once. V usage is TRBV9 and J usage is TRBJ2-7; D is uncertain. Trimming took 3 bases from V and 7 from J, leaving 11 bases between them. CDR3 length: 12 residues. The germline gives CDR1 SGDLS, CDR2 YYNGEE. The CDR3 DNA is TGTGCCAGCAGCGCCAATGCGCGAGAGCAGTACTTC. Translated, it gives CASSANAREQYF.

This chain links TRBV27 with TRBJ1-5; 7 bases align to TRBD1. The CDR3 is made up of 18 amino acids. Germline CDR1 is MNHEY and CDR2 is SMNVEV (reference sequence). The J segment lost 0 bases and the V segment lost 6 bases, leaving 14 bases of the junction unmatched. The CDR3 DNA follows: TGTGCCAGCAGCCTTATTGGGGACAGCTCCCATAGCAATCAGCCCCAGCATTTT. Its protein product is CASSLIGDSSHSNQPQHF.

This clone came up a few times. The chain has TRBV18 and TRBJ1-5; 9 bases align to TRBD1. The J segment lost 1 base and the V segment lost 5 bases, leaving 3 bases of the junction unmatched. Germline CDR1 KGHSH, CDR2 LQKENI. There are 15 residues in the CDR3. The CDR3: CASSEQGASNQPQHF. DNA for the CDR3: TGTGCCAGCTCAGAACAGGGGGCGAGCAATCAGCCCCAGCATTTT. Based on the CDR3 plus reference TRBV18 and TRBJ1-5, the full variable domain is NAGVMQNPRHLVRRRGQEARLRCSPMKGHSHVYWYRQLPEEGLKFMVYLQKENIIDESGMPKERFSAEFPKEGPSILRIQQVVRGDSAAYFCASSEQGASNQPQHFGDGTRLSIL.

This chain links TRBV15 with TRBJ2-5; 8 nucleotides agree with TRBD2. The ends lost 0 bases at V and 4 bases at J; junction bases unmatched: 4. Per the germline V gene, CDR1 is LNHNV and CDR2 is YYDKDF (reference sequence). This CDR3 comprises 15 residues. DNA of the CDR3: TGTGCCACCAGCAGAGATGGGCTAGCGGGAGAGACCCAGTACTTC. Its translation is CATSRDGLAGETQYF.

This chain links TRBV2 with TRBJ2-3; D ambiguous. CDR3 length: 15 residues. CDR1 and CDR2 from the germline V gene are SNHLY and FYNNEI. V was cut by 5 bases and J by 0 bases, with 12 bases left in between. The CDR3 nucleotides are TGTGCCAGCAGTTCCAGACTCTTTAGCACAGATACGCAGTATTTT. Its translation: CASSSRLFSTDTQYF.

The chain employs TRBV29-1 and TRBJ2-6; no firm D call. V was pared by 4 bases and J by 3 bases, with 10 bases between. Germline V lookup: CDR1 SQVTM, CDR2 ANQGSEA. The CDR3 consists of 14 residues. The CDR3 DNA reads TGCAGCGTTGCTCCCAGCGTTGGGGCCAACGTCCTGACTTTC. Its protein product is CSVAPSVGANVLTF.

The rearrangement uses TRBV5-8 and TRBJ2-1; D possibly corresponds to TRBD2 (6 bases). The ends were cut back, 0 bases at V and 10 bases at J, with 23 bases in the middle. The germline gives CDR1 SGHTS, CDR2 YDEGEE. This CDR3 comprises 17 residues. CDR3 amino acids: CASSLVASAGTLGEQFF. CDR3 in DNA: TGTGCCAGCAGCTTGGTAGCGTCGGCGGGGACCCTAGGGGAGCAGTTCTTC.

V usage is TRBV2 and J usage is TRBJ2-2; D possibly matches TRBD1 or TRBD2 (5 bases each). With 6 bases removed from V and 4 bases from J, the gap between germline ends came to 15 bases. Germline-derived CDR1 and CDR2 are SNHLY and FYNNEI. CDR3 length equals 15 residues. CDR3 residues: CASRARELGTGELFF. CDR3 in DNA: TGTGCCAGCAGGGCCAGGGAGTTGGGCACCGGGGAGCTGTTTTTT.

The rearrangement joins TRBV5-3 to TRBJ2-7, with TRBD2 identical over 13 bases. TRBV5-3 is annotated as an ORF whose role is uncertain. The V and J ends lost 0 bases and 1 base, in that order; junction bases with no gene match: 4. This CDR3 has 17 amino acids. The CDR3 sequence is CARSLELAGGPSYEQYF. In DNA form, the CDR3 reads TGTGCCAGAAGCTTGGAACTAGCGGGAGGGCCATCCTACGAGCAGTACTTC.

This chain links TRBV5-4 with TRBJ2-7; 8 bases fit TRBD1. There are 14 residues in the CDR3. From germline, CDR1 is SGHNT and CDR2 YYREEE (reference sequence). V gave up 3 bases and J gave up 4 bases; unmatched junction bases: 6. In DNA form, the CDR3 reads TGTGCCAGCAGCTCCGGGACAGGCCTTTACGAGCAGTACTTC. Translated: CASSSGTGLYEQYF.

The V gene is TRBV6-1, the J gene TRBJ1-3; D unclear. The V gene lost 4 bases and the J gene lost 5 bases, with 9 bases spanning the gap. The CDR3 covers 13 residues. Germline V CDR1 and CDR2: MNHNS, SASEGT. CDR3 protein: CASSVTTRNTIYF. In nucleotides, the CDR3 is TGTGCCAGCAGTGTTACGACCCGAAACACCATATATTTT.

V and J are TRBV7-2 and TRBJ2-3, with 9 bases that match TRBD2. CDR1 and CDR2 from the germline V gene are SGHTA and FQGNSA. V was clipped by 1 base and J by 1 base; unmatched bases: 6. The CDR3 sequence is 17 residues long. CDR3 nucleotides: TGTGCCAGCAGCTTAGGGGAGAGGACTAGCGGCACAGATACGCAGTATTTT. Its translation: CASSLGERTSGTDTQYF.

This clone was found once. This chain joins TRBV28 and TRBJ1-1; no reliable D call. The germline gives CDR1 MDHEN, CDR2 SYDVKM. This CDR3 is built from 13 residues. Trimming left V 8 bases short and J 7 bases short, with 17 bases between. The CDR3 is CASLTRNTGEAFF. The CDR3 DNA reads as TGTGCCAGCCTGACCCGTAATACGGGTGAAGCTTTCTTT.

The chain is built from TRBV28 and TRBJ1-3; no firm D call. V gave up 9 bases and J gave up 4 bases, with 7 bases separating them. CDR1 is MDHEN, CDR2 SYDVKM, per germline. The CDR3 consists of 11 residues. The CDR3 spells CASISGNTIYF. The CDR3 DNA sequence: TGTGCCAGTATTTCCGGAAACACCATATATTTT.

This clone was counted only a few times. The DNA of the CDR3 is TGTGCCAGCAGCCCTCCGGGGGGCCGATATGGAAACACCATATATTTT. It specifies CASSPPGGRYGNTIYF. V is TRBV14 and J is TRBJ1-3; weak D call: TRBD1 (6 bases). The V end lost 4 bases, the J end lost 3 bases, and 16 bases lay between the germline ends. Looked up from germline, CDR1 is SGHDN and CDR2 is FVKESK. The CDR3 sequence is 16 residues long.

The CDR3 sequence is CASTSGVSSTDTQYF. For the CDR3, the DNA is TGTGCCAGCACCTCGGGGGTGTCTAGCACAGATACGCAGTATTTT. This chain links TRBV7-6 with TRBJ2-3, with D perhaps TRBD2 (6 bases). The CDR3 has 15 residues. Between the trimmed V and J ends, which lost 7 bases and 0 bases, there was a span of 14 bases. Per germline, CDR1 SGHVS and CDR2 FNYEAQ.